One and the same sample provided the 17 T cell receptor beta chains below, sequenced in a study of cytotoxic CD8 clonotypes in ibrutinib-treated CLL. The repertoire was sequenced with immunoSEQ multiplex PCR; TCRdb's copy has only in-frame clones and lacks some. The table has around 70,000 clones, over 80% seen once; the top ten hold 35% to 45%. Source: PBMCs, taken after 24 months of ibrutinib treatment. These receptors originate from a human donor with chronic lymphocytic leukemia.

The V call is TRBV28, the J call TRBJ1-5; the D is unclear. The CDR3 has 14 residues. From germline, CDR1 is MDHEN and CDR2 SYDVKM. Trimming took off 2 bases at V and 5 bases at J, with 10 bases between the two ends. DNA of the CDR3: TGTGCCAGCAGTTTAGAGGGCGGCTATCAGCCCCAGCATTTT. It specifies CASSLEGGYQPQHF. Full variable domain (outside the CDR3, taken from reference TRBV28 and TRBJ1-5): DVKVTQSSRYLVKRTGEKVFLECVQDMDHENMFWYRQDPGLGLRLIYFSYDVKMKEKGDIPEGYSVSREKKERFSLILESASTNQTSMYLCASSLEGGYQPQHFGDGTRLSIL.

This clone occurred many times. The same CDR3 arises from other DNA sequences in this sample as well. The chain carries TRBV9 and TRBJ2-7; D possibly corresponds to TRBD2 (5 bases). In germline, CDR1 is SGDLS, CDR2 YYNGEE. This CDR3 is built from 15 residues. V lost 3 bases and J 1 base, leaving 14 bases between the germline ends. The CDR3 DNA is TGTGCCAGCAGCGCCGAGACGAGCGGTTCCTACGAGCAGTACTTC. Its translation is CASSAETSGSYEQYF.

The chain has TRBV28 and TRBJ1-2, with D uncertain. The CDR3 contains 13 residues. Germline CDR1 is MDHEN and CDR2 is SYDVKM. V was cut by 3 bases and J by 3 bases, with 8 bases left in between. CDR3 DNA sequence: TGTGCCAGCAGTTTGAAGGGAGACTATGGCTACACCTTC. Residues: CASSLKGDYGYTF.

This clone was observed a few times. The V gene is TRBV4-1, the J gene TRBJ2-7; 8 bases are a match to TRBD2. The germline CDR1 and CDR2 sequences are MGHRA and YSYEKL. Losses at the gene ends were 1 base for V and 4 bases for J; bases not matched to a gene: 6. The CDR3 is 15 amino acids. The CDR3 coding sequence is TGCGCCAGCAGCCAAGGGAGTAGCGGGGAGTACGAGCAGTACTTC. This translates into CASSQGSSGEYEQYF.

This clone was seen only a few times. The chain has TRBV10-2 and TRBJ2-3; D possibly matches TRBD1 or TRBD2 (5 bases each). Trimming pared 7 bases from V and 3 bases from J, leaving 11 bases between. Germline V gene lookup returns CDR1 WSHSY and CDR2 SAAADI. The CDR3 runs 13 residues. The CDR3 nucleotides read TGCGCCAGCAAGGGGAGTTCGACAGATACGCAGTATTTT. As protein: CASKGSSTDTQYF.

Worth noting for this clone: Germline is not matched at one junction end, which may reflect a read error. The rearrangement joins TRBV30 to TRBJ2-1; D not certain. This CDR3 is 12 amino acids long. Germline V gives CDR1 GTSNPN, CDR2 SVGIG (reference sequence). DNA for the CDR3: TGTGCCTGGAGTACCCTAGGCGGCCAAAGGGTCTTC. This translates into CAWSTLGGQRVF.

The chain couples TRBV11-3 to TRBJ2-3; 11 positions agree with TRBD2. The CDR3 sequence is 16 residues long. Germline V gene sequence: CDR1 SGHNT, CDR2 YENEEA. J was trimmed by 5 bases and V by 5 bases; bases with no gene match: 9. CDR3 DNA: TGTGCCAGCAGCCCCCGGCTAGCGGGAGGTCAAGATACGCAGTATTTT. Protein sequence: CASSPRLAGGQDTQYF. Using reference TRBV11-3 and TRBJ2-3 for the parts outside the CDR3, the full variable domain is EAGVVQSPRYKIIEKKQPVAFWCNPISGHNTLYWYLQNLGQGPELLIRYENEEAVDDSQLPKDRFSAERLKGVDSTLKIQPAELGDSAVYLCASSPRLAGGQDTQYFGPGTRLTVL.

This clone came up once. The V call is TRBV7-3, the J call TRBJ2-2, with a weak D call TRBD2 (6 bases). There are 16 residues in the CDR3. Germline lookup yields CDR1 SGHTA and CDR2 FQGTGA. The ends were cut back, 0 bases at V and 2 bases at J, with 10 bases in the middle. CDR3 in DNA: TGTGCCAGCAGCTTAACCCCTAGCGCCAACACCGGGGAGCTGTTTTTT. Translated: CASSLTPSANTGELFF. The variable domain in full, completed from reference TRBV7-3 and TRBJ2-2, reads GAGVSQTPSNKVTEKGKYVELRCDPISGHTALYWYRQSLGQGPEFLIYFQGTGAADDSGLPNDRFFAVRPEGSVSTLKIQRTERGDSAVYLCASSLTPSANTGELFFGEGSRLTVL.

The genes are TRBV7-9 and TRBJ2-3; tentative D call: TRBD1 (6 bases). The CDR3 is 16 residues long. Between the trimmed V and J ends, which lost 0 bases and 0 bases, there was a span of 10 bases. CDR1 and CDR2 (germline): SEHNR, FQNEAQ (reference sequence). The CDR3 sequence: CASSLASGESTDTQYF. As DNA, the CDR3 is TGTGCCAGCAGCTTAGCGTCAGGGGAGAGCACAGATACGCAGTATTTT.

V usage is TRBV2 and J usage is TRBJ1-1; no clear D gene. The CDR3 is 14 amino acids. V gave up 3 bases and J gave up 1 base, with 9 bases separating them. Germline V gene sequence: CDR1 SNHLY, CDR2 FYNNEI. The chain's CDR3 is CASSEGRTNTEAFF. DNA for the CDR3: TGTGCCAGCAGTGAGGGCAGGACGAACACTGAAGCTTTCTTT.

This clone was observed a few times. The chain links TRBV4-1 to TRBJ1-4; D call uncertain. The CDR3 sequence is 15 residues long. Germline V lookup: CDR1 MGHRA, CDR2 YSYEKL. Trimming pared 0 bases from V and 8 bases from J, leaving 13 bases between. The CDR3 region has the DNA TGCGCCAGCAGCCAAGATTTTCGGGGATACGAAAAACTGTTTTTT. It yields the protein CASSQDFRGYEKLFF.

V gene TRBV5-4 combines with J gene TRBJ1-1; weak D call: TRBD1 (5 bases). Germline V gene sequence: CDR1 SGHNT, CDR2 YYREEE (reference sequence). CDR3 length: 13 amino acids. The V and J ends lost 4 bases and 4 bases respectively, with 11 bases between them. The CDR3 loop reads CASSRGTGTEAFF. In DNA form, the CDR3 reads TGTGCCAGCAGCCGAGGGACGGGCACTGAAGCTTTCTTT.

The chain links TRBV18 to TRBJ2-5; D gene unclear. Per germline, CDR1 KGHSH and CDR2 LQKENI. Trimming pared 5 bases from V and 11 bases from J, leaving 21 bases between. The CDR3 extends over 14 amino acids. CDR3 DNA: TGTGCCAGCTCAGCACGAACACCGGGCCTCATGCAGTACTTC. Protein: CASSARTPGLMQYF. The full variable domain, in which reference TRBV18 and TRBJ2-5 provide the parts outside the CDR3, is NAGVMQNPRHLVRRRGQEARLRCSPMKGHSHVYWYRQLPEEGLKFMVYLQKENIIDESGMPKERFSAEFPKEGPSILRIQQVVRGDSAAYFCASSARTPGLMQYFGPGTRLLVL.

The rearrangement links TRBV7-2 to TRBJ2-3; the D is unclear. CDR1 SGHTA and CDR2 FQGNSA come from the germline V gene. The CDR3 sequence is 13 residues long. V was shortened by 5 bases and J by 6 bases, with 12 bases between the two germline ends. The CDR3 sequence is CASSVAQLDTQYF. CDR3 sequence (DNA): TGTGCCAGCAGCGTTGCTCAGTTGGATACGCAGTATTTT.

This clone came up once. This chain uses TRBV10-2 with TRBJ1-2; TRBD1 is a possible D gene (5 bases). Trimming left V 3 bases short and J 3 bases short, with 20 bases between. The CDR3 has 17 residues. Germline V gene sequence: CDR1 WSHSY, CDR2 SAAADI. CDR3 residues: CASSELIGDSLHYGYTF. The CDR3 bases are TGCGCCAGCAGTGAATTAATAGGAGACAGTCTTCACTATGGCTACACCTTC.

The chain uses TRBV18 and TRBJ1-5, with D tentatively TRBD1 (5 bases). The germline CDR1 and CDR2 sequences are KGHSH and LQKENI. V dropped 5 bases and J dropped 6 bases, with 8 bases sitting between them. The CDR3 length is 12 residues. The DNA of the CDR3 is TGTGCCAGCTCAGGGGGTAGTCAGCCCCAGCATTTT. Its protein is CASSGGSQPQHF.

V usage is TRBV6-5 and J usage is TRBJ2-2; D tentatively reads TRBD1 or TRBD2 (5 bases each). V gave up 7 bases and J gave up 6 bases, with 18 bases separating them. The germline V gene has CDR1 MNHEY and CDR2 SVGAGI. The CDR3 length is 15 residues. CDR3 sequence: CASTHRTLTPGELFF. DNA for the CDR3: TGTGCCAGCACCCACAGGACTCTCACCCCCGGGGAGCTGTTTTTT.